Following are 6 T cell receptor beta chains from one sample sequenced in a study of OX40 agonist ivuxolimab in advanced cancers. Assay: immunoSEQ multiplex PCR; the TCRdb copy retains only in-frame clones and omits some. The table shows roughly 25,000 clones, with roughly four fifths occurring only once. The sample was CD4+ or CD8+ T cells sorted from blood, taken in a trial of the OX40 agonist ivuxolimab. These receptors originate from an adult with an advanced solid tumor such as melanoma, head and neck, liver or kidney cancer.

J is TRBJ1-2 and V is TRBV9; 7 nucleotides match TRBD1. Trimming cost V 4 bases and J 2 bases; bases outside gene matches: 8. Germline loops: CDR1 SGDLS, CDR2 YYNGEE. This CDR3 region has 15 residues. CDR3 in amino acids: CASSPWGGGNYGYTF. In DNA, the CDR3 is TGTGCCAGCAGCCCCTGGGGAGGGGGCAACTATGGCTACACCTTC.

The chain joins TRBV7-8 to TRBJ2-1, with D perhaps TRBD2 (7 bases). The germline V and J ends were trimmed by 5 bases and 8 bases, with 16 bases remaining between them. The germline CDR1 and CDR2 sequences are SGHVS and FQNEAQ. The CDR3 runs 14 residues. CDR3 in amino acids: CASSRRGLGDEQFF. The CDR3 DNA sequence: TGTGCCAGCAGCCGGCGGGGGCTCGGAGATGAGCAGTTCTTC.

This chain links TRBV27 with TRBJ2-1; tentative D call: TRBD2 (5 bases). The V end lost 6 bases, the J end lost 9 bases, and 18 bases lay between the germline ends. This CDR3 has 14 residues. Germline-derived CDR1 and CDR2 are MNHEY and SMNVEV (reference sequence). The CDR3 region is CASRFLLPGTEQFF. The CDR3 DNA is TGTGCCAGCAGATTCCTCCTACCGGGAACTGAGCAGTTCTTC.

The rearrangement joins TRBV7-9 to TRBJ2-7; the D is unclear. CDR3 length: 13 residues. Deletions cut 7 bases from V and 3 bases from J, with 13 bases between. Per the germline V gene, CDR1 is SEHNR and CDR2 is FQNEAQ (reference sequence). The CDR3: CASTTTLNYEQYF. The CDR3 region has the DNA TGTGCCAGCACCACGACACTGAACTACGAGCAGTACTTC.

This sequence joins TRBV6-1 and TRBJ2-7, with D unresolved. CDR1 and CDR2 (germline): MNHNS, SASEGT. V lost 1 base and J 2 bases, leaving 3 bases between the germline ends. The CDR3 consists of 12 residues. This chain's CDR3 is CASSEVTYEQYF. The CDR3 DNA reads as TGTGCCAGCAGTGAAGTGACCTACGAGCAGTACTTC.

The rearrangement uses TRBV7-6 and TRBJ2-3, with a weak D call TRBD1 (5 bases). The CDR3 contains 17 residues. Germline CDR1 and CDR2: SGHVS and FNYEAQ. The V gene lost 5 bases and the J gene lost 5 bases, with 23 bases spanning the gap. The DNA of the CDR3 is TGTGCCAGCAGCCGTGTGGGGCAGGCCCGGTGGGAAGATACGCAGTATTTT. Translated: CASSRVGQARWEDTQYF.